The 6 T cell receptor beta chains in this list originate from one sample, sequenced in a study of T cell repertoires in cytomegalovirus infection. Using its own MiXCR run on the reads, TCRdb lists one record per CDR3 protein. This sample yields fewer than 300,000 distinct CDR3 sequences, of which about a quarter are seen a single time; about 15% belongs to the top ten. Sequencing was carried out using PBMCs. The source is a human donor in good health (CMV status not recorded). Some clones in this sample may be carry-over from other donors' samples.

Only a few counts were recorded for this clonotype. The V gene is TRBV10-1, the J gene TRBJ1-2; D perhaps matches TRBD1 (5 bases). Per the germline V gene, CDR1 is WNHNN and CDR2 is SYGVQD (reference sequence). Trimming shortened V by 5 bases and J by 2 bases, and 9 bases separated the two germline ends. CDR3 length equals 13 residues. The CDR3 DNA is TGCGCCAGCAGTTTACAGGCGAACTATGGCTACACCTTC. Protein: CASSLQANYGYTF.

The rearrangement links TRBV28 to TRBJ1-4, with D perhaps matching TRBD1 (5 bases). Germline loops: CDR1 MDHEN, CDR2 SYDVKM. Trimming took 5 bases from V and 0 from J, leaving 19 bases between them. The CDR3 covers 18 residues. As DNA, the CDR3 is TGTGCCAGCAGTATAAACCGGGGGTTCACTGCAACTAATGAAAAACTGTTTTTT. Translation gives CASSINRGFTATNEKLFF.

The rearrangement joins TRBV7-2 to TRBJ2-5, with D perhaps assigned TRBD1 or TRBD2 (5 bases each). The germline CDR1 and CDR2 sequences are SGHTA and FQGNSA. The CDR3 is 16 amino acids. V shed 5 bases and J shed 4 bases, with 20 bases lying between them. The chain's CDR3 is CASSPGEGRGRETQYF. The CDR3 DNA sequence: TGTGCCAGCAGCCCGGGTGAGGGGCGAGGTCGAGAGACCCAGTACTTC.

The V gene is TRBV28, the J gene TRBJ1-5; D remains ambiguous. CDR1 MDHEN and CDR2 SYDVKM come from the germline V gene. The CDR3 consists of 15 residues. The V gene lost 1 base and the J gene lost 4 bases, with 11 bases spanning the gap. This CDR3 is CASSLFRQPNQPQHF. The DNA of the CDR3 is TGTGCCAGCAGTTTATTTCGGCAGCCTAATCAGCCCCAGCATTTT. The whole variable domain, remainder taken from reference TRBV28 and TRBJ1-5, is DVKVTQSSRYLVKRTGEKVFLECVQDMDHENMFWYRQDPGLGLRLIYFSYDVKMKEKGDIPEGYSVSREKKERFSLILESASTNQTSMYLCASSLFRQPNQPQHFGDGTRLSIL.

To note about this clonotype: This may stem from a read error, because a much larger clone lies one nucleotide away. V and J are TRBV7-3 and TRBJ1-1; TRBD1 matches at 7 bases. The CDR3 extends over 15 amino acids. Per the germline V gene, CDR1 is SGHTA and CDR2 is FQGTGA. CDR3 amino acids: CARSLTGDSFTEAFF. The DNA for the CDR3 is TGTGCCAGAAGCTTAACTGGGGACAGTTTCACTGAAGCTTTCTTT.

This clonotype was recorded at least ten times. The chain recombines TRBV7-2 with TRBJ2-5; D may be TRBD1 or TRBD2 (6 bases each). V was shortened by 5 bases and J by 4 bases, with 20 bases between the two germline ends. Germline V gene data show CDR1 as SGHTA and CDR2 as FQGNSA. The CDR3 spans 16 residues. The CDR3 DNA is TGTGCCAGCAGCCTGGAGGGGGTGGGGGCGCGAGAGACCCAGTACTTC. Protein: CASSLEGVGARETQYF.